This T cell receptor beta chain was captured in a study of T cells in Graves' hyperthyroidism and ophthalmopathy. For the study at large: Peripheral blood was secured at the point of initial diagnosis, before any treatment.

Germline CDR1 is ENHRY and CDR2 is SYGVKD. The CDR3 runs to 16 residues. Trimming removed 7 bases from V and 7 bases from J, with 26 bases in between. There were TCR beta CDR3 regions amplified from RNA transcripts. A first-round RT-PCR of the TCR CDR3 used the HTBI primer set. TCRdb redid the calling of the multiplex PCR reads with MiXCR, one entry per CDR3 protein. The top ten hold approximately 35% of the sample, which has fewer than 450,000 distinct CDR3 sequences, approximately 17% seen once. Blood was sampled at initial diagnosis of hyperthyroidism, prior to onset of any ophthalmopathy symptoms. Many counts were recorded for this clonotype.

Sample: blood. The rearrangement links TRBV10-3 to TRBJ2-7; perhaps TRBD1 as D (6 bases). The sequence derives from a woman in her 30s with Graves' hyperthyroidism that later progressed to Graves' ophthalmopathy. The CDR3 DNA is TGTGCCATCACCCCAGACACCCGGACAGTTACGTCGGAGCAGTACTTC. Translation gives CAITPDTRTVTSEQYF.